Given below is one TCR beta chain in context. Antigen unknown. The sample originates from a study of T cell repertoires in ileal Crohn's disease. As for the study in general: Thiopurines (about eleven) or anti-TNF agents (around 19) were given postoperatively to about half. Regarding the study as a whole: Clonal expansions were more frequent in active smokers than non-smokers at surgery. Every patient over 26.8% clonality showed endoscopic recurrence.

The table came from immunoSEQ multiplex PCR; TCRdb's copy has only in-frame clones and leaves some out. Of roughly 14,000 clones listed, about two thirds were seen once; the top ten hold 5.5% to 7.5%. The receptor was derived from an adult with Crohn's disease. The sequenced sample was ileal tissue.

The CDR3 DNA reads TGTGCCAGCAGTTTGTTATTTACAGCCAAAAACATTCAGTACTTC. This sequence encodes CASSLLFTAKNIQYF. The rearrangement links TRBV28 to TRBJ2-4; D unresolved. Per the germline V gene, CDR1 is MDHEN and CDR2 is SYDVKM. The CDR3 sequence is 15 residues long. V lost 3 bases, J lost 0 bases, and 9 bases lay in between.